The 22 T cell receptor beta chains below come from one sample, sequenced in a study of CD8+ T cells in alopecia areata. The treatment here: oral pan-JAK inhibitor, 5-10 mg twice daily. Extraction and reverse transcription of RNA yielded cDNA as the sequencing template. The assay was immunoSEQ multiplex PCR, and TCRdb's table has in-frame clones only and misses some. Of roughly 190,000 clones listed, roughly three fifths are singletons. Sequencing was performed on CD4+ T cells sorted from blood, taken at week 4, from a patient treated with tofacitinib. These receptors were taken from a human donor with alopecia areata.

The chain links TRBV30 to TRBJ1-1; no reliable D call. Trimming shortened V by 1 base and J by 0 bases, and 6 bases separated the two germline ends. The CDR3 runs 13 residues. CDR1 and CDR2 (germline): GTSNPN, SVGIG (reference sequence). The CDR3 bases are TGTGCCTGGAGTGAGAGGTTGAACACTGAAGCTTTCTTT. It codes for CAWSERLNTEAFF.

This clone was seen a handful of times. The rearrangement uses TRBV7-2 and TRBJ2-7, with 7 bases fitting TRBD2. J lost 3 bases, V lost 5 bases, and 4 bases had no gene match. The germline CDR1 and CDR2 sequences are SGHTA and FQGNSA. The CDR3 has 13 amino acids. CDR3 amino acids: CASSRGGFYEQYF. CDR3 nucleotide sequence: TGTGCCAGCAGCCGCGGGGGTTTCTACGAGCAGTACTTC.

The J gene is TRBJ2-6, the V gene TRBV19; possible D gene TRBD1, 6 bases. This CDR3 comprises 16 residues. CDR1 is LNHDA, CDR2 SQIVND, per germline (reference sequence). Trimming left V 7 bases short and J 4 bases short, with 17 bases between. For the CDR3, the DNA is TGTGCCAGTACAAGGGGGTTACGAGGAGGGGCCAACGTCCTGACTTTC. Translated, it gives CASTRGLRGGANVLTF.

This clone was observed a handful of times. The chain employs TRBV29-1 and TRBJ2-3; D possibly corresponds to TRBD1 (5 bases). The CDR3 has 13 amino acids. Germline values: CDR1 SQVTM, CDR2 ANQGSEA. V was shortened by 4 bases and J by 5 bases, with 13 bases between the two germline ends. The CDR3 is CSVGSRVQDTQYF. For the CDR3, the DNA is TGCAGCGTTGGGTCCAGGGTCCAAGATACGCAGTATTTT.

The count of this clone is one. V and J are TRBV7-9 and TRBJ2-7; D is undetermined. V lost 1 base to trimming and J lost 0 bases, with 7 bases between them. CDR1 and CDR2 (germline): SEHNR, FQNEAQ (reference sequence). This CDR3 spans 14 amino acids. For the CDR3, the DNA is TGTGCCAGCAGCTTAGTCAGCAGCTCCTACGAGCAGTACTTC. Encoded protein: CASSLVSSSYEQYF.

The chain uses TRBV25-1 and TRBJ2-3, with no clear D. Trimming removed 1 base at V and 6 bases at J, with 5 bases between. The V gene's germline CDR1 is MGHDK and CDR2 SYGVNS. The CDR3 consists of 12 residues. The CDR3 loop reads CASSESLDTQYF. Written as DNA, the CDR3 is TGTGCCAGCAGTGAATCTCTGGATACGCAGTATTTT.

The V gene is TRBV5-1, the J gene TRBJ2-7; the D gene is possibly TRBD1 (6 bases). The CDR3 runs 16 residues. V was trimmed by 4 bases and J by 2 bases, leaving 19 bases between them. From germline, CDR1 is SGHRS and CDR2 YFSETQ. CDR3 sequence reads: CASSASSTGSAYEQYF. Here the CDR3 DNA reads TGCGCCAGCAGCGCCTCGTCGACAGGATCTGCCTACGAGCAGTACTTC.

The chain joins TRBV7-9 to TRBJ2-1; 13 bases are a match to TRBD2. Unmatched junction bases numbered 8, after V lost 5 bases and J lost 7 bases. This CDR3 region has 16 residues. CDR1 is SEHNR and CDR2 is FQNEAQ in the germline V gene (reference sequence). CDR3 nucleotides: TGTGCCAGCAGCCTCCAAGGACTAGCGGGGGCAAATGAGCAGTTCTTC. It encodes CASSLQGLAGANEQFF.

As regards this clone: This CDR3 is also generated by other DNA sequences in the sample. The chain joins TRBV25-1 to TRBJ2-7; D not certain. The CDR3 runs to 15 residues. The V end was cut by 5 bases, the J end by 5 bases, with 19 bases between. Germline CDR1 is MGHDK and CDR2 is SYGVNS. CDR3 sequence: CASSLREGIGDEQYF. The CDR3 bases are TGTGCCAGCAGTCTGAGAGAAGGGATCGGCGACGAGCAGTACTTC.

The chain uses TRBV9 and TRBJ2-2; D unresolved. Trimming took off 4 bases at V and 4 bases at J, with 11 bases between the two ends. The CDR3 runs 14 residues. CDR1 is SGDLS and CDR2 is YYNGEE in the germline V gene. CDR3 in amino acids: CASSPGTITGELFF. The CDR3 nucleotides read TGTGCCAGCAGCCCAGGTACTATCACCGGGGAGCTGTTTTTT.

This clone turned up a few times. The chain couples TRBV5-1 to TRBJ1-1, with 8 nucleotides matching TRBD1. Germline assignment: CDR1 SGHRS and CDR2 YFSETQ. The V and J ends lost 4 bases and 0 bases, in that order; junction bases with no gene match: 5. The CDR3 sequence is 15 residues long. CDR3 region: CASSPDRAVNTEAFF. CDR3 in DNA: TGCGCCAGCAGCCCGGACAGGGCGGTGAACACTGAAGCTTTCTTT. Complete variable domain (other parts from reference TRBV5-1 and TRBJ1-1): KAGVTQTPRYLIKTRGQQVTLSCSPISGHRSVSWYQQTPGQGLQFLFEYFSETQRNKGNFPGRFSGRQFSNSRSEMNVSTLELGDSALYLCASSPDRAVNTEAFFGQGTRLTVV.

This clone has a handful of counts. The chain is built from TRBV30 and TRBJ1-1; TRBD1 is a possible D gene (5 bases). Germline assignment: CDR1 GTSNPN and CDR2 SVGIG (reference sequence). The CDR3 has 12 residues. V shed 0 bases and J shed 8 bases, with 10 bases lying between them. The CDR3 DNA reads TGTGCCTGGAGTGTACGGAGGGGCGAAGCTTTCTTT. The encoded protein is CAWSVRRGEAFF.

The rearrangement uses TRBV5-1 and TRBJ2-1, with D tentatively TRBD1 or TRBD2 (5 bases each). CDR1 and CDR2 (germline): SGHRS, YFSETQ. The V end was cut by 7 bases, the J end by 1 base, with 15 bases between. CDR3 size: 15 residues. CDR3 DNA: TGCGCCAGCGGGGCCGGGACCACATCCTACAATGAGCAGTTCTTC. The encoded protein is CASGAGTTSYNEQFF.

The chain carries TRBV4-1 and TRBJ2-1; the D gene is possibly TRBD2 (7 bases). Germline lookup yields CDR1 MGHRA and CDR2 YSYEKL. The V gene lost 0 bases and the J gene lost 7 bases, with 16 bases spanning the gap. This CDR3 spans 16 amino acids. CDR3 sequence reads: CASSQEGRGRNNEQFF. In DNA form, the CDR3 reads TGCGCCAGCAGCCAAGAGGGGAGGGGGAGGAATAATGAGCAGTTCTTC.

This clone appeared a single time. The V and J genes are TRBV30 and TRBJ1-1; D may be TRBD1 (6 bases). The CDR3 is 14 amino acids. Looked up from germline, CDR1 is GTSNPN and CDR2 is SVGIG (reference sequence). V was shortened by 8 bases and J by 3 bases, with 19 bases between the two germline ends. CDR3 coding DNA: TGTGCCCTTACCCGAGGCAGGGGACACACTGAAGCTTTCTTT. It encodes CALTRGRGHTEAFF.

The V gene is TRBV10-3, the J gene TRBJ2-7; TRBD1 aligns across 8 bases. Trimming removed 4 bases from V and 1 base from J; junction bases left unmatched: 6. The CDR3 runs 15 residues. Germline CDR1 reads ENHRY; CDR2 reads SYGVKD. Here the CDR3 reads CAISGGQGNSYEQYF. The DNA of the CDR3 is TGTGCCATCAGTGGAGGACAGGGCAATTCCTACGAGCAGTACTTC.

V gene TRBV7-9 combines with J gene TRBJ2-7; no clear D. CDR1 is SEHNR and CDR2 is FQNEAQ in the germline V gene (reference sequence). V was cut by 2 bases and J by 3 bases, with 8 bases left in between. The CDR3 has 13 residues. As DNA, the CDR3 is TGTGCCAGCAGCTTAATCGGTGGCTACGAGCAGTACTTC. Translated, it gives CASSLIGGYEQYF.

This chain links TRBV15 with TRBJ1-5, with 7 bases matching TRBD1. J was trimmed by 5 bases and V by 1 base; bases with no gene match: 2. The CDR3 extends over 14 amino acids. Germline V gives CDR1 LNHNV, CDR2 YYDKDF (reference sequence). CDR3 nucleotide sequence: TGTGCCACCAGCAGAGGACAGGGCTATCAGCCCCAGCATTTT. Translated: CATSRGQGYQPQHF. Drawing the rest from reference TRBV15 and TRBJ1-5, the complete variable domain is DAMVIQNPRYQVTQFGKPVTLSCSQTLNHNVMYWYQQKSSQAPKLLFHYYDKDFNNEADTPDNFQSRRPNTSFCFLDIRSPGLGDTAMYLCATSRGQGYQPQHFGDGTRLSIL.

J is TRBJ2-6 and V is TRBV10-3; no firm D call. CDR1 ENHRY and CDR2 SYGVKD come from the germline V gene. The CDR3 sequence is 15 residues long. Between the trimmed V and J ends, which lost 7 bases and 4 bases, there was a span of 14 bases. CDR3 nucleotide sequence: TGTGCCATCAACAATGGGGATACCGGGGCCAACGTCCTGACTTTC. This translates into CAINNGDTGANVLTF.

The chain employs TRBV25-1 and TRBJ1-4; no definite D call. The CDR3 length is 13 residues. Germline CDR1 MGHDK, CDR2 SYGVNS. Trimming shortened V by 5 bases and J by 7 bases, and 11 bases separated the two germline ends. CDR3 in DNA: TGTGCCAGCAGTAGCGCAGATGTTGAAAAACTGTTTTTT. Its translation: CASSSADVEKLFF.

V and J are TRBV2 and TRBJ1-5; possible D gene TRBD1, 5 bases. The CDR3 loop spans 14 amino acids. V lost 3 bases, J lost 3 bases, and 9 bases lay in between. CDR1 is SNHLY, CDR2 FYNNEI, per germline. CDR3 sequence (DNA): TGTGCCAGCAGTGACCAGGGACCCAATCAGCCCCAGCATTTT. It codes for CASSDQGPNQPQHF.

In nucleotides, the CDR3 is TGTGCCAGCAGCTTAGGACGTTGGGTCAGCTCCAATGAGCAGTTCTTC. It is translated as CASSLGRWVSSNEQFF. V gene TRBV7-2 combines with J gene TRBJ2-1; D uncertain. V lost 1 base and J lost 6, with 16 bases in between. The CDR3 totals 16 residues. CDR1 and CDR2 (germline): SGHTA, FQGNSA.